This T cell receptor beta chain appears in the sequencing data of a study of blood T cell repertoires in COVID-19. Original handling: Cell counts per sample came from amplifying reference gene primers. Sequencing was performed with immunoSEQ multiplex PCR; in TCRdb, only in-frame clones are kept and a portion is missing. V and J calls and clone size are given by that table; D and trimming were obtained from the DNA. The data hold about 100,000 clones, with more than 65% observed a single time. The source material was peripheral blood. The origin of this receptor is a woman in her seventies with acute or convalescent COVID-19.

CDR3: CASGLLLVTGELFF. CDR3 nucleotide sequence: TGTGCTAGTGGTTTGTTACTAGTGACCGGGGAGCTGTTTTTT. This chain connects TRBV12-5 to TRBJ2-2, with a tentative D call TRBD2 (5 bases). The CDR3 totals 14 residues. Germline V gene lookup returns CDR1 LGHNT and CDR2 FRNRAP. Between the trimmed V and J ends, which lost 2 bases and 5 bases, there was a span of 9 bases.